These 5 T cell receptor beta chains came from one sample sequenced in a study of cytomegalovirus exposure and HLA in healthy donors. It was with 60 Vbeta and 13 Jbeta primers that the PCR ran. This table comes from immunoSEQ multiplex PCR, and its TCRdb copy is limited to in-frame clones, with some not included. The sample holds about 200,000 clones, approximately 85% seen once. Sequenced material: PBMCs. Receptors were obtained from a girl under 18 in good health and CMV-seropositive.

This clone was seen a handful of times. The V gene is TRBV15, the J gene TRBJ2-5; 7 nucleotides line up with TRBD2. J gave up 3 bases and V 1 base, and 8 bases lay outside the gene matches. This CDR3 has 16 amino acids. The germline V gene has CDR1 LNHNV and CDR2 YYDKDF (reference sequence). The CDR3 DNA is TGTGCCACCAGCAGAGTCGGCGGGGGATGGAAAGAGACCCAGTACTTC. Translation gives CATSRVGGGWKETQYF.

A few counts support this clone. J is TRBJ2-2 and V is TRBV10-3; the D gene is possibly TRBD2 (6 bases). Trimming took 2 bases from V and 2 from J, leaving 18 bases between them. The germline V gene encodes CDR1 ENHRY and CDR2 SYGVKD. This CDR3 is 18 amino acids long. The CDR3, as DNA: TGTGCCATCAGTGAGCCGGGGAAAACCGGGGGAAACACCGGGGAGCTGTTTTTT. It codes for CAISEPGKTGGNTGELFF.

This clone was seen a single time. CDR3 nucleotide sequence: TGTGCCATCAGTGAACAGGGGGCATCGACTGAAGCTTTCTTT. It yields the protein CAISEQGASTEAFF. The chain uses TRBV10-3 and TRBJ1-1; 9 bases match TRBD1. The V segment lost 3 bases and the J segment 5 bases; nucleotides outside the gene matches: 4. CDR3 length: 14 amino acids. The germline V gene encodes CDR1 ENHRY and CDR2 SYGVKD.

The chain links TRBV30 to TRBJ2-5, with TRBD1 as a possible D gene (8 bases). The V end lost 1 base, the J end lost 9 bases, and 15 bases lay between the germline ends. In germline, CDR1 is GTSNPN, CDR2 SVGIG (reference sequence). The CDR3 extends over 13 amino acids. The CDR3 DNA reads TGTGCCTGGAGTGCAGGACAGGGAGGGGCCCAGTACTTC. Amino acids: CAWSAGQGGAQYF. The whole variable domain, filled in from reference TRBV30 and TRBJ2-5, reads SQTIHQWPATLVQPVGSPLSLECTVEGTSNPNLYWYRQAAGRGLQLLFYSVGIGQISSEVPQNLSASRPQDRQFILSSKKLLLSDSGFYLCAWSAGQGGAQYFGPGTRLLVL.

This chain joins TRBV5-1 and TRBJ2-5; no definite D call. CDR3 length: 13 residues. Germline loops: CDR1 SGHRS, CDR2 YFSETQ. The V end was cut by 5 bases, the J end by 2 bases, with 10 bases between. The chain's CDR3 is CASSKNQQETQYF. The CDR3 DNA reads TGCGCCAGCAGTAAGAATCAGCAAGAGACCCAGTACTTC. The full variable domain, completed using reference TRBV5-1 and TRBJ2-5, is KAGVTQTPRYLIKTRGQQVTLSCSPISGHRSVSWYQQTPGQGLQFLFEYFSETQRNKGNFPGRFSGRQFSNSRSEMNVSTLELGDSALYLCASSKNQQETQYFGPGTRLLVL.